This paragraph covers one T cell receptor beta chain sequence. The junction does not match germline at one end; this may be a read error. The data were produced by immunoSEQ multiplex PCR, yet TCRdb's version contains in-frame clones alone and is incomplete. The table lists about 350,000 clones, about 87% of them singletons. Per germline, CDR1 KGHSH and CDR2 LQKENI. The CDR3 runs to 13 residues. This specimen belongs to a study of Ad26.COV2.S vaccination and SARS-CoV-2 variants. Documented treatment: 15 to 20 received Ad26.COV2.S at low or high dose, single or two shots; 5 received placebo; per-sample allocation not given. Repertoires come from day 63 after the first vaccine or placebo injection.

The sequence was obtained from a person between 18 and 60 years old who received the Ad26.COV2.S COVID-19 vaccine or a placebo. This rearrangement joins TRBV18 to TRBJ2-5; D is ambiguous. The sample here was peripheral blood, taken in a trial of Ad26.COV2.S vaccine versus placebo. CDR3 in amino acids: CASSPQQRETQYF. The CDR3 DNA sequence: TGTGCCAGCTCCCCACAGCAACGAGAGACCCAGTACTTC.